This TCR beta chain was obtained from a study of blood T cell repertoires in COVID-19. For the study at large: Sites in the United States, Italy and Spain provided acute and convalescent COVID-19 samples.

Germline values: CDR1 MNHNY, CDR2 SVGAGI (reference sequence). V gave up 6 bases and J gave up 5 bases, with 17 bases separating them. CDR3 size: 15 residues. Produced via immunoSEQ multiplex PCR; TCRdb's table is partial and in-frame only. The data show approximately 54,000 clones, with around 81% seen just once and roughly 5.7% held by the top ten. The source material was peripheral blood. The chain employs TRBV6-6 and TRBJ1-5; maybe TRBD1 (5 bases). The TCR was taken from a woman aged 55-75 years with acute or convalescent COVID-19. CDR3 sequence: CASSVDGGRYQPQHF. CDR3 coding DNA: TGTGCCAGCAGCGTGGATGGGGGGAGGTATCAGCCCCAGCATTTT.